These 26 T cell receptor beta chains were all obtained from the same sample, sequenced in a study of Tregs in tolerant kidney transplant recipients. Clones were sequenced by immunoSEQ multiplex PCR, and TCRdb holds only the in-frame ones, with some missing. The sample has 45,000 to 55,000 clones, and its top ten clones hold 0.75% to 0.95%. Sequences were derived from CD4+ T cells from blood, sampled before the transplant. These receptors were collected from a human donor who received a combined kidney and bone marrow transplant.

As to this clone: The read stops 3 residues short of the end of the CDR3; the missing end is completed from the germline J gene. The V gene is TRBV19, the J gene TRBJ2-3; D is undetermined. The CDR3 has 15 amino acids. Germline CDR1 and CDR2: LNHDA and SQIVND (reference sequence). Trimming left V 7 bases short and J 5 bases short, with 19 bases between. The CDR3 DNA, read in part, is TGTGCCAGTACCCCGTCGGTCCTCCGAGAAGATACG. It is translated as CASTPSVLREDT. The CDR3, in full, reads CASTPSVLREDTQYF.

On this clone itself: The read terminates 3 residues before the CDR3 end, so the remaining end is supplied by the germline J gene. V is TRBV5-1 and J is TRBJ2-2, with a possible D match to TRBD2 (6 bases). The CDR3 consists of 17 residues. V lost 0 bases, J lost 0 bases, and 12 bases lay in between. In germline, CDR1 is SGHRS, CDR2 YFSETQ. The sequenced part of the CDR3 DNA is TGCGCCAGCAGCTTGGACCTCGGGGGATCGAACACCGGGGAG. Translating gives CASSLDLGGSNTGE. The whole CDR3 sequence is CASSLDLGGSNTGELFF.

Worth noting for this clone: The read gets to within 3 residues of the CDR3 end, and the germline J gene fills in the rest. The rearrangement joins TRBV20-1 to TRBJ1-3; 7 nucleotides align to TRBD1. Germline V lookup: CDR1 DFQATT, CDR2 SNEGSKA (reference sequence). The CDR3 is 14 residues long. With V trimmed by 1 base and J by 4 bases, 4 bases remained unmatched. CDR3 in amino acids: CSARAVTGGNTIYF. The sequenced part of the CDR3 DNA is TGCAGTGCTAGAGCAGTGACAGGGGGAAACACC.

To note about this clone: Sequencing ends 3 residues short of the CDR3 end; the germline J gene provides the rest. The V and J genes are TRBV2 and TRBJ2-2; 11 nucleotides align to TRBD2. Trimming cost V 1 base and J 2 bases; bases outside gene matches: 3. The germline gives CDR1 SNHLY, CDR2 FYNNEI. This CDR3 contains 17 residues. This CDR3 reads CASSEGRLAGNTGELFF. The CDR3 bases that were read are TGTGCCAGCAGTGAAGGACGACTAGCGGGAAACACCGGGGAG.

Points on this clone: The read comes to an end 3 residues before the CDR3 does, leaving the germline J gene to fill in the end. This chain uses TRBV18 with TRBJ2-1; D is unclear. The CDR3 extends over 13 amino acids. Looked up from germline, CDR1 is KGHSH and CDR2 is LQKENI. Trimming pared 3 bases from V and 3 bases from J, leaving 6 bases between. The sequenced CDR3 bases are TGTGCCAGCTCACCGACACGCTACAATGAG. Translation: CASSPTRYNE. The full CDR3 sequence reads CASSPTRYNEQFF.

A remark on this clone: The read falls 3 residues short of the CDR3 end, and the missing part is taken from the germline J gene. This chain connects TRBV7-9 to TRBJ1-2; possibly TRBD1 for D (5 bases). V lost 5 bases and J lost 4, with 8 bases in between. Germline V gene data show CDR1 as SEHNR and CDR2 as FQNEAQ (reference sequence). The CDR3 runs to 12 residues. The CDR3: CASSGGSYGYTF. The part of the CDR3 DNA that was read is TGTGCCAGCAGCGGGGGGAGCTATGGC.

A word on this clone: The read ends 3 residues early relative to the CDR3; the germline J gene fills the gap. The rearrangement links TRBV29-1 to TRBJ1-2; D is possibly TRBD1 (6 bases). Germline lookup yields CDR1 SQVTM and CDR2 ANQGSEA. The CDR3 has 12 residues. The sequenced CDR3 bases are TGCAGCGTTGAGAGGGGGACCGCGGGC. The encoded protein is CSVERGTAG. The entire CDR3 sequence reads CSVERGTAGYTF.

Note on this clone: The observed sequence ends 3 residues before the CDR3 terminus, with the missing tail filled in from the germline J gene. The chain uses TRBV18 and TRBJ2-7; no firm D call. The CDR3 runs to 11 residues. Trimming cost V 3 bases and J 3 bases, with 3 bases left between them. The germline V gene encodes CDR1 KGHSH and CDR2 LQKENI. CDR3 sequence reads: CASSPGYEQYF. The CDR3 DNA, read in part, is TGTGCCAGCTCACCCGGCTACGAG.

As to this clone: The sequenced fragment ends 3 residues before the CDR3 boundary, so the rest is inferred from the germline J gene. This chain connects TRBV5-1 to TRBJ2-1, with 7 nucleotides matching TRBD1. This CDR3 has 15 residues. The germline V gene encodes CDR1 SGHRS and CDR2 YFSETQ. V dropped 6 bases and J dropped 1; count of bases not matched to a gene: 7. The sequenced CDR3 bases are TGCGCCAGCACCGTACAGGGGAATTCCTACAATGAG. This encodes CASTVQGNSYNE. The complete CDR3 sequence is CASTVQGNSYNEQFF.

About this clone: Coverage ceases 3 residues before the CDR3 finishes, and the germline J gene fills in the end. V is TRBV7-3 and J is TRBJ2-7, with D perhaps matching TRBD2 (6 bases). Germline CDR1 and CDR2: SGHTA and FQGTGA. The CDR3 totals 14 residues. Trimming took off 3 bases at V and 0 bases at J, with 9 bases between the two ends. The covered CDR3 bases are TGTGCCAGCAGCTTGGAGGGTCCCTCCTACGAG. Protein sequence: CASSLEGPSYE. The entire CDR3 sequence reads CASSLEGPSYEQYF.

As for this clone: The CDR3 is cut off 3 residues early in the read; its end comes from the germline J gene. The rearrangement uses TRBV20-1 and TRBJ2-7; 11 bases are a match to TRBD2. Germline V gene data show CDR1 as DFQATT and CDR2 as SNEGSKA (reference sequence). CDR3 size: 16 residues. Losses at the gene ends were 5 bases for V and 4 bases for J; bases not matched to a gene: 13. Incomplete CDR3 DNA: TGCAGTGCTGCGGGGGAACTAGCGGGAGTTGCGTACGAG. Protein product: CSAAGELAGVAYE. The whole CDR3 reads CSAAGELAGVAYEQYF.

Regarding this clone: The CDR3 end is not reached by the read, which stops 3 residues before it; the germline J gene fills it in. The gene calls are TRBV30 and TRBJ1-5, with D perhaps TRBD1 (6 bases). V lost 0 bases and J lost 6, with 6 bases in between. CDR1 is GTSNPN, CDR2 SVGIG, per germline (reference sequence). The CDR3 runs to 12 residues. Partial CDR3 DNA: TGTGCCTGGAGTGTACAGGGTCAGCCC. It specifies CAWSVQGQP. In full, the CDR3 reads CAWSVQGQPQHF.

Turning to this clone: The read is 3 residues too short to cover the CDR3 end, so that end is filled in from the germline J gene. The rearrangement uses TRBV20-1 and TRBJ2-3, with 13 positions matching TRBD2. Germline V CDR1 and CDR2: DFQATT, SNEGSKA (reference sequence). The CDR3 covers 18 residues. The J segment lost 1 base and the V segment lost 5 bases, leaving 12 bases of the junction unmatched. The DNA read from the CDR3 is TGCAGTGCTCCCAACCCTACACTAGCGGGAGGGGGCACAGATACG. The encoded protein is CSAPNPTLAGGGTDT. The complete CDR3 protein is CSAPNPTLAGGGTDTQYF.

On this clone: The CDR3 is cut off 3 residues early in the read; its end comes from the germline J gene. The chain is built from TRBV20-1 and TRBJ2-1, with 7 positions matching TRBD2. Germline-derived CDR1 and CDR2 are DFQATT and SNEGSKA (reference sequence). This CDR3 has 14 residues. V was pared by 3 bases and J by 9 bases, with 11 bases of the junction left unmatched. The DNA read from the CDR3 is TGCAGTGCTAGGTGGGGTAGCGGGTTCGGTGAG. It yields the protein CSARWGSGFGE. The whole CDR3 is CSARWGSGFGEQFF.

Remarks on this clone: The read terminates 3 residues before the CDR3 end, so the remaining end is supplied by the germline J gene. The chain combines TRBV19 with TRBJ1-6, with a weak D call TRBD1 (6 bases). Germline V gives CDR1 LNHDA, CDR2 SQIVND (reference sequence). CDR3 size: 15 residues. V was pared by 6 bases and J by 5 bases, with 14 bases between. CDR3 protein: CASRGWTDDNSPLHF. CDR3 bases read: TGTGCCAGTAGGGGTTGGACAGACGATAATTCACCC.

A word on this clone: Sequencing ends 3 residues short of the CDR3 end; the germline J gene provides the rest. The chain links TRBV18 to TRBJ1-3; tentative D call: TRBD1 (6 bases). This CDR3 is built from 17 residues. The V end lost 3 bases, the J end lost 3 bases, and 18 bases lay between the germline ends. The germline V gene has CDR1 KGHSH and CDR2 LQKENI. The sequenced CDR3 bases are TGTGCCAGCTCACCGGGGCAGGGGAGGATGGATGGAAACACC. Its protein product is CASSPGQGRMDGNT. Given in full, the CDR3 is CASSPGQGRMDGNTIYF.

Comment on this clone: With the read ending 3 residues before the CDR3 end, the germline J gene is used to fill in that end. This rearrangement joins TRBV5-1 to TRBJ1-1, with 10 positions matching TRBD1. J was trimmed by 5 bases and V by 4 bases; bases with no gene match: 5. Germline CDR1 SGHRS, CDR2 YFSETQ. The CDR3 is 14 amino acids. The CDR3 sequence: CASSRGQGRTEAFF. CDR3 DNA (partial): TGCGCCAGCAGCAGGGGACAGGGGAGGACTGAA.

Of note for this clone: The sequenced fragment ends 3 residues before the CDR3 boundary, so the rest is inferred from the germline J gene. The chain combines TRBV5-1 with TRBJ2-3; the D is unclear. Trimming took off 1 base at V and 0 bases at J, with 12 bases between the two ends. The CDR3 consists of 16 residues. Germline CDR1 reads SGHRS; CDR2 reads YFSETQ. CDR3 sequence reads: CASSLIPGASTDTQYF. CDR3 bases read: TGCGCCAGCAGCTTGATTCCAGGAGCTAGCACAGATACG.

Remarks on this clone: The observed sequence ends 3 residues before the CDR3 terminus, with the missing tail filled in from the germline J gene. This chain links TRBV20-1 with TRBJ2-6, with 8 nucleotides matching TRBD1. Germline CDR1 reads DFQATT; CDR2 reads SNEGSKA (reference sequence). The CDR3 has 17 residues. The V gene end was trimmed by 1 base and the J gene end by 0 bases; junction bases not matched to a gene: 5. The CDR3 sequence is CSARGQGTPSGANVLTF. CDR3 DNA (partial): TGCAGTGCTAGAGGACAGGGGACCCCCTCTGGGGCCAACGTC.

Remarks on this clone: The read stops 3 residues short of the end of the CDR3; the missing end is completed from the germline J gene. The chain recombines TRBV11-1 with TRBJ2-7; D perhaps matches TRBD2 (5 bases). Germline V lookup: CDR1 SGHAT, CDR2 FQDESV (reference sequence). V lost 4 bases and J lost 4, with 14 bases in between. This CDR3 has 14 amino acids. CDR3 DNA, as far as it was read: TGTGCCAGCAGCTCGAAACTAGGTGGTTACGAG. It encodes CASSSKLGGYE. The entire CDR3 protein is CASSSKLGGYEQYF.

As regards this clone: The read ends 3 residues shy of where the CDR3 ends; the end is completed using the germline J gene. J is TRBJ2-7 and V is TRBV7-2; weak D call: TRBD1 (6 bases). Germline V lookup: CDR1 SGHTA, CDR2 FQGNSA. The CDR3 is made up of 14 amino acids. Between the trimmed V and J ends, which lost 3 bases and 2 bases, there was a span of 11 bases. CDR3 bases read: TGTGCCAGCAGCTTTCCCAGGGGAACCTACGAG. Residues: CASSFPRGTYE. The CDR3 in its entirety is CASSFPRGTYEQYF.

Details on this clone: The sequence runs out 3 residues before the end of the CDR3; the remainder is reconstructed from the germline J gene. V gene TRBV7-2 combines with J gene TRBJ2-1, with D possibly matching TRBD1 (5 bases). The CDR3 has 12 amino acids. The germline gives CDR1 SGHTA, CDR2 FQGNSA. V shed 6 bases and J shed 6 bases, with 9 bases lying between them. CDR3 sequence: CASSGASNEQFF. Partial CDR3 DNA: TGTGCCAGCAGTGGGGCATCCAATGAG.

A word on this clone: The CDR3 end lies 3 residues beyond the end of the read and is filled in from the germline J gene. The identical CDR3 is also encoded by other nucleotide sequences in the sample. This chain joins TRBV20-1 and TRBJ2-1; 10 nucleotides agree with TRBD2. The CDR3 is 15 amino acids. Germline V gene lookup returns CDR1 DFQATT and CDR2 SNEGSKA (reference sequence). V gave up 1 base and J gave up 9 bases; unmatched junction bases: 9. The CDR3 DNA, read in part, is TGCAGTGCTAGAGTCCCTCTAGCGGGAGTTGGTGAG. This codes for CSARVPLAGVGE. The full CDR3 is CSARVPLAGVGEQFF.

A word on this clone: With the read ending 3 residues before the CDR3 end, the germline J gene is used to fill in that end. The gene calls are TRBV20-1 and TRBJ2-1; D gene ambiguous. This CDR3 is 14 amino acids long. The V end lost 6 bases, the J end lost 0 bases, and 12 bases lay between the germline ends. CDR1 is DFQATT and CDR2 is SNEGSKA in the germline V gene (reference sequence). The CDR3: CSAPPRNSYNEQFF. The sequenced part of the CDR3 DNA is TGCAGTGCACCACCTAGGAACTCCTACAATGAG.

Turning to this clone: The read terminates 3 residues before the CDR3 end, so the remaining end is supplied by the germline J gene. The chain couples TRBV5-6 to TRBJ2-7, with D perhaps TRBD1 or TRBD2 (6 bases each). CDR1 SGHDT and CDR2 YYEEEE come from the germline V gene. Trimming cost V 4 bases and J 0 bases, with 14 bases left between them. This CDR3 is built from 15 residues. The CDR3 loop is CASSREWGPSYEQYF. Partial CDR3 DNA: TGTGCCAGCAGCCGGGAGTGGGGGCCCTCCTACGAG.

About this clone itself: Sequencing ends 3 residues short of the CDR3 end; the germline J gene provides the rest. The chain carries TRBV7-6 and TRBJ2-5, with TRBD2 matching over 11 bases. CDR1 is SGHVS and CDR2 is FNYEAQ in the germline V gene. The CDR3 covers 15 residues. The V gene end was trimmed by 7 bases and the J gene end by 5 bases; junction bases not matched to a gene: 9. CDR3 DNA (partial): TGTGCCAGCAAGGTTCTAGCGGGAGGTCAGGAGACC. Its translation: CASKVLAGGQET. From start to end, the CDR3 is CASKVLAGGQETQYF.